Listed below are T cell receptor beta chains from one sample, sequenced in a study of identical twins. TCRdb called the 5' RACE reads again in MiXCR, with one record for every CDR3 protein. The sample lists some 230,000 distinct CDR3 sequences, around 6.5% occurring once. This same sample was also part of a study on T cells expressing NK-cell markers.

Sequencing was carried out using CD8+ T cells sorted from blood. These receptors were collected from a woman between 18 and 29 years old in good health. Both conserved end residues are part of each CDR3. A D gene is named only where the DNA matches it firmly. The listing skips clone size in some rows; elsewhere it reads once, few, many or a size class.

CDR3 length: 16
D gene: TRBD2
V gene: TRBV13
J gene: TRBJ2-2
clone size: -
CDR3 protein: CASSFLAGVNTGELFF
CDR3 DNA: TGTGCCAGCAGCTTCTTAGCGGGGGTCAACACCGGGGAGCTGTTTTTT

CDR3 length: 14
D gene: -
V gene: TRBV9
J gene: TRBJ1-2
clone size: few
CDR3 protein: CASSGRRTAESYTF
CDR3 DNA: TGTGCCAGCAGCGGGAGACGGACCGCCGAGAGCTACACCTTC

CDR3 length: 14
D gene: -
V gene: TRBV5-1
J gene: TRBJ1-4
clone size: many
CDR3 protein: CASDCTALVEKLFF
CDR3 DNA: TGCGCCAGCGACTGTACAGCCTTAGTTGAAAAACTGTTTTTT

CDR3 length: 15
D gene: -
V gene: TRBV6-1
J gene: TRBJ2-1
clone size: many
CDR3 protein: CASSEEGGGYNEQFF
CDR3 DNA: TGTGCCAGCAGTGAAGAGGGGGGGGGCTACAATGAGCAGTTCTTC

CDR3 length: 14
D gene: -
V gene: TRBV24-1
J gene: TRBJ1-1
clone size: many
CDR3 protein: CATRNEEINTEAFF
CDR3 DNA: TGTGCCACCAGAAACGAGGAGATTAACACTGAAGCTTTCTTT

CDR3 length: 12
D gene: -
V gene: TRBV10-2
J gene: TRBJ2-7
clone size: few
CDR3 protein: CASSAIPTEQYF
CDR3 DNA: TGCGCCAGCAGTGCTATTCCGACCGAGCAGTACTTC

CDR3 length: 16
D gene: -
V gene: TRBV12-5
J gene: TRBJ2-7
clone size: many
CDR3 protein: CASGLVGTLLHYEQYF
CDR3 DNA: TGTGCTAGTGGTTTGGTAGGGACACTACTTCACTACGAGCAGTACTTC

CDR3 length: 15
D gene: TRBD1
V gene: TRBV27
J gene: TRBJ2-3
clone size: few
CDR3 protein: CASSLGTGGKDTQYF
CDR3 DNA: TGTGCCAGCAGTTTAGGGACAGGAGGGAAAGATACGCAGTATTTT

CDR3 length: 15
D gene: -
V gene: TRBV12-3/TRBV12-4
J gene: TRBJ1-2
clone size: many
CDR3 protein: CASRGIGQINYGYTF
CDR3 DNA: TGTGCCAGCAGGGGTATTGGACAGATAAACTATGGCTACACCTTC

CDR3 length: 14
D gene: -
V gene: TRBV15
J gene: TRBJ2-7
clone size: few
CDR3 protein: CATSREGMSYEQYF
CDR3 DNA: TGTGCCACCAGCAGGGAGGGCATGTCCTACGAGCAGTACTTC

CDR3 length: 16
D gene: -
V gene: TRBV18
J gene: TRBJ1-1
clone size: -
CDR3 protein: CASSPSAGDMNTEAFF
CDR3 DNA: TGTGCCAGCTCACCTTCGGCAGGAGACATGAACACTGAAGCTTTCTTT

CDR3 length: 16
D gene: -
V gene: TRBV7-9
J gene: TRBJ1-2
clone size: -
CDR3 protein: CASSLEEAGVGDGYTF
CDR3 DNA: TGTGCCAGCAGCTTAGAGGAAGCGGGGGTGGGCGATGGCTACACCTTC

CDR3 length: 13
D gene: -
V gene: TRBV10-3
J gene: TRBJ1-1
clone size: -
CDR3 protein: CAAQAGINTEAFF
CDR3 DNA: TGTGCCGCCCAGGCCGGAATTAACACTGAAGCTTTCTTT

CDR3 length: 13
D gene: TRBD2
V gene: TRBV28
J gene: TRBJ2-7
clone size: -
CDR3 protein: CASRSGREYEQYF
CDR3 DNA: TGTGCCAGCCGGAGCGGGAGAGAATACGAGCAGTACTTC

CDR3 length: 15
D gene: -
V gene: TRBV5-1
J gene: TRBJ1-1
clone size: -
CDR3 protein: CASSLAGGFNTEAFF
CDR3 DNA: TGCGCCAGCAGCTTGGCTGGGGGGTTTAACACTGAAGCTTTCTTT

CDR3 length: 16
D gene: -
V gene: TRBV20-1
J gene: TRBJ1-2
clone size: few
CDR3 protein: CSARGVRPQANYGYTF
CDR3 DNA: TGCAGTGCTAGAGGAGTCCGGCCTCAAGCTAACTATGGCTACACCTTC

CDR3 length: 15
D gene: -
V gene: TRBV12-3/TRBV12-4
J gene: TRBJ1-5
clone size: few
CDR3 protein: CASSLERSPNQPQHF
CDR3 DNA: TGTGCCAGCAGTTTAGAGCGAAGTCCTAATCAGCCCCAGCATTTT

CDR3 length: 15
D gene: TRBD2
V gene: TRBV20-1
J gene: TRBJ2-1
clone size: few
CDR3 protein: CSARDFTSGHNEQFF
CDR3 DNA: TGCAGTGCTAGAGATTTTACTAGCGGACACAATGAGCAGTTCTTC